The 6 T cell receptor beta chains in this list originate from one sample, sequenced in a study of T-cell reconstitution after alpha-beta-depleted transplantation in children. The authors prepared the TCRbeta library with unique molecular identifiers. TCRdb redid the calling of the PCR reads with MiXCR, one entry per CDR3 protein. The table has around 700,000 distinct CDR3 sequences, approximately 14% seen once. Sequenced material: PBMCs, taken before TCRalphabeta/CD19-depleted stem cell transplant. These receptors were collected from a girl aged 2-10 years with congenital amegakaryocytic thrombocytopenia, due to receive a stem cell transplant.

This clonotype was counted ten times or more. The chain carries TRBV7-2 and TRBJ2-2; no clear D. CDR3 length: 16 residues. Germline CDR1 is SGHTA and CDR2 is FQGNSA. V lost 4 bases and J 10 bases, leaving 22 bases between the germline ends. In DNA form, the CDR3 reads TGTGCCAGCAGCTACCTCCGCGCCGTCGGAATGGAGGAGCTGTTTTTT. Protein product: CASSYLRAVGMEELFF. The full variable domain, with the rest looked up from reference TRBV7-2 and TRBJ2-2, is GAGVSQSPSNKVTEKGKDVELRCDPISGHTALYWYRQSLGQGLEFLIYFQGNSAPDKSGLPSDRFSAERTGGSVSTLTIQRTQQEDSAVYLCASSYLRAVGMEELFFGEGSRLTVL.

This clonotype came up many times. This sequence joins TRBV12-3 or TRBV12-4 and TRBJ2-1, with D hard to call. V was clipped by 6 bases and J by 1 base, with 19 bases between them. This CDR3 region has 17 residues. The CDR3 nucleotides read TGTGCCAGCAGCCCCTCCCGGGTGGCAGGTTCCTACAATGAGCAGTTCTTC. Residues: CASSPSRVAGSYNEQFF.

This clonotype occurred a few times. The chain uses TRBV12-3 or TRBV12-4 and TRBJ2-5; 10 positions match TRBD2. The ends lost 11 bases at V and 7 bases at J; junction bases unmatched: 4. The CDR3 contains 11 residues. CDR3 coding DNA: TGTGCCGTAGCGGGGGGCGCGACCCAGTACTTC. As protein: CAVAGGATQYF.

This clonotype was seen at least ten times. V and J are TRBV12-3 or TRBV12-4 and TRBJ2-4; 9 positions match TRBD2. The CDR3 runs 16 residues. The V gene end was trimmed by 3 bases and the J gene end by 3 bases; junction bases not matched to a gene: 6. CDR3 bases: TGTGCCAGCAGTTTGAGACTAGCGGCCAGCAAAAACATTCAGTACTTC. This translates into CASSLRLAASKNIQYF.

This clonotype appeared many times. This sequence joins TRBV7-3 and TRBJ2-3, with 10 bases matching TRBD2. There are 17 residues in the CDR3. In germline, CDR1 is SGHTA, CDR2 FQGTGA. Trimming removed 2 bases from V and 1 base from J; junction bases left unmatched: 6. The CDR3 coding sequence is TGTGCCAGCAGCTTAGGCAACGGACTAGCGGGCACAGATACGCAGTATTTT. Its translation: CASSLGNGLAGTDTQYF.

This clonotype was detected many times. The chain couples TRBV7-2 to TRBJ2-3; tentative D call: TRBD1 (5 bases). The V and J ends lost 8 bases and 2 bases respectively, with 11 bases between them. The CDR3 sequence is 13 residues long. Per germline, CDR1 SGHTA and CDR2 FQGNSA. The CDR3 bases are TGTGCCAGCGTAGACAGCAACACAGATACGCAGTATTTT. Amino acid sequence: CASVDSNTDTQYF.